These 20 T cell receptor beta chains were sequenced from one sample in a study of identical twins. Each CDR3 protein gets one entry after TCRdb re-called the 5' RACE reads with MiXCR. The sample consists of 1.5 million to 2 million distinct CDR3 sequences, around 29% of them appearing once. The sequenced sample was cord blood. The receptors derive from a newborn girl in good health.

This clonotype has at least ten counts. The chain combines TRBV2 with TRBJ2-1, with 12 bases matching TRBD2. The CDR3 contains 15 residues. J gave up 3 bases and V 3 bases, and 0 bases lay outside the gene matches. Germline-derived CDR1 and CDR2 are SNHLY and FYNNEI. The DNA of the CDR3 is TGTGCCAGCAGTGAGACTAGCGGGGGCTACAATGAGCAGTTCTTC. Protein sequence: CASSETSGGYNEQFF.

J is TRBJ1-5 and V is TRBV7-9; the D gene is possibly TRBD1 (6 bases). This CDR3 has 16 amino acids. Germline CDR1 is SEHNR and CDR2 is FQNEAQ (reference sequence). Trimming cost V 1 base and J 3 bases, with 13 bases left between them. CDR3 DNA sequence: TGTGCCAGCAGCTTAGTTGCAGGGGCCGCCAATCAGCCCCAGCATTTT. Encoded protein: CASSLVAGAANQPQHF.

This chain uses TRBV20-1 with TRBJ2-3; D uncertain. The CDR3 consists of 15 residues. V gave up 1 base and J gave up 5 bases, with 16 bases separating them. The germline gives CDR1 DFQATT, CDR2 SNEGSKA (reference sequence). The CDR3 protein is CSARAPTSFGDTQYF. The CDR3 DNA reads as TGCAGTGCTAGAGCACCCACCTCGTTCGGAGATACGCAGTATTTT.

This clonotype has only a few counts. V gene TRBV29-1 combines with J gene TRBJ2-7; 7 bases line up with TRBD1. Germline-derived CDR1 and CDR2 are SQVTM and ANQGSEA. This CDR3 has 14 residues. The trim removed 4 bases at V and 2 bases at J, leaving 8 bases unmatched. As DNA, the CDR3 is TGCAGCGTTGGCGTCCGGGACAGTGCCTACGAGCAGTACTTC. This codes for CSVGVRDSAYEQYF.

This clonotype was detected a few times. V gene TRBV7-2 combines with J gene TRBJ2-3; D gene unclear. Germline V CDR1 and CDR2: SGHTA, FQGNSA. This CDR3 has 15 residues. Trimming removed 0 bases at V and 2 bases at J, with 9 bases between. Written as DNA, the CDR3 is TGTGCCAGCAGCTTAGCGCGCACTACCACAGATACGCAGTATTTT. Translating it yields CASSLARTTTDTQYF.

The chain uses TRBV7-6 and TRBJ1-5; D is unclear. The CDR3 sequence is 19 residues long. CDR1 and CDR2 from the germline V gene are SGHVS and FNYEAQ. Between the trimmed V and J ends, which lost 5 bases and 0 bases, there was a span of 23 bases. The CDR3 coding sequence is TGTGCCAGCAGCCCACTTTTTGTCAAGGGTGGGTTTAGCAATCAGCCCCAGCATTTT. This translates into CASSPLFVKGGFSNQPQHF.

This clonotype turned up a few times. The chain recombines TRBV6-1 with TRBJ2-3, with D possibly being TRBD1 or TRBD2 (5 bases each). This CDR3 contains 14 residues. The germline V gene has CDR1 MNHNS and CDR2 SASEGT. V was shortened by 3 bases and J by 1 base, with 8 bases between the two germline ends. CDR3 residues: CASSDGGRTDTQYF. The CDR3 DNA sequence: TGTGCCAGCAGTGATGGGGGACGCACAGATACGCAGTATTTT.

V gene TRBV27 combines with J gene TRBJ2-7; 11 nucleotides line up with TRBD2. Trimming removed 6 bases from V and 2 bases from J; junction bases left unmatched: 9. In germline, CDR1 is MNHEY, CDR2 SMNVEV (reference sequence). The CDR3 consists of 16 residues. CDR3 sequence reads: CASRPPTSGGPYEQYF. The CDR3 bases are TGTGCCAGCAGGCCCCCCACTAGCGGGGGTCCCTACGAGCAGTACTTC.

The gene calls are TRBV3-1 and TRBJ2-1, with TRBD2 identical over 11 bases. The J call may not be correct, given that the DNA end is closer to TRBJ2-7. Germline CDR1 reads LGHDT; CDR2 reads YNNKEL (reference sequence). The CDR3 contains 18 residues. The CDR3 loop reads CASSQARLAGNSYNEQYF. CDR3 coding DNA: TGTGCCAGCAGCCAAGCTAGACTAGCGGGGAATTCCTACAATGAGCAGTACTTC.

This clonotype was recorded at least ten times. The chain combines TRBV4-1 with TRBJ1-2, with D unresolved. CDR1 is MGHRA and CDR2 is YSYEKL in the germline V gene. V lost 2 bases to trimming and J lost 13 bases, with 17 bases between them. The CDR3 contains 13 residues. Written as DNA, the CDR3 is TGCGCCAGCAGCCAAAAGAGTTGGAGAGTCAGCACCTTC. Translated, it gives CASSQKSWRVSTF.

This chain links TRBV21-1 with TRBJ1-2; the table assigns TRBD1, which was not confirmed against the DNA. TRBV21-1 constitutes a pseudogene. CDR3 length: 15 residues. CDR3 in amino acids: CASSKGPTGGYGYTF. The CDR3 DNA reads TGTGCCAGCAGCAAAGGGCCGACAGGGGGCTATGGCTACACCTTC.

This clonotype occurred a few times. This chain connects TRBV18 to TRBJ1-2; 7 positions agree with TRBD1. The CDR3 is 16 residues long. V shed 4 bases and J 5 bases; nucleotides not matched to a gene: 13. The germline CDR1 and CDR2 sequences are KGHSH and LQKENI. The CDR3 DNA reads TGTGCCAGCTCACGATCAGAAGGGGACAGAATTTATGGCTACACCTTC. Translated: CASSRSEGDRIYGYTF. The variable domain in full, completed from reference TRBV18 and TRBJ1-2, reads NAGVMQNPRHLVRRRGQEARLRCSPMKGHSHVYWYRQLPEEGLKFMVYLQKENIIDESGMPKERFSAEFPKEGPSILRIQQVVRGDSAAYFCASSRSEGDRIYGYTFGSGTRLTVV.

The chain couples TRBV12-3 or TRBV12-4 to TRBJ1-5, with D possibly being TRBD1 (6 bases). The CDR3 runs 15 residues. Trimming left V 4 bases short and J 4 bases short, with 14 bases between. In nucleotides, the CDR3 is TGTGCCAGCAGTTCCCAACAGACAGGTAATCAGCCCCAGCATTTT. It is translated as CASSSQQTGNQPQHF.

This chain joins TRBV12-3 or TRBV12-4 and TRBJ1-1, with 9 bases lining up with TRBD1. The CDR3 is made up of 15 amino acids. The ends lost 8 bases at V and 1 base at J; junction bases unmatched: 8. DNA for the CDR3: TGTGCCAGCTCAAACAGGGGGCGCGGGAACACTGAAGCTTTCTTT. It yields the protein CASSNRGRGNTEAFF.

This chain links TRBV6-2 or TRBV6-3 with TRBJ2-7; a possible D gene is TRBD1 (5 bases). Germline loops: CDR1 MNHEY, CDR2 SVGEGT. The CDR3 runs to 15 residues. The V and J ends lost 0 bases and 2 bases respectively, with 11 bases between them. The CDR3 spells CASSYSSQGTYEQYF. CDR3 nucleotides: TGTGCCAGCAGTTACTCGTCGCAGGGCACCTACGAGCAGTACTTC.

The chain joins TRBV29-1 to TRBJ2-5, with TRBD2 matching over 7 bases. The germline CDR1 and CDR2 sequences are SQVTM and ANQGSEA. The CDR3 totals 13 residues. V dropped 7 bases and J dropped 4; count of bases not matched to a gene: 9. The CDR3: CSAGSGDRETQYF. Written as DNA, the CDR3 is TGCAGCGCGGGCAGCGGGGATCGAGAGACCCAGTACTTC.

The chain employs TRBV5-1 and TRBJ2-7; D uncertain. The germline CDR1 and CDR2 sequences are SGHRS and YFSETQ. CDR3 length: 12 amino acids. V was pared by 2 bases and J by 9 bases, with 12 bases between. The CDR3 sequence: CASSLLGPWQYF. In DNA form, the CDR3 reads TGCGCCAGCAGCTTACTCGGGCCATGGCAGTACTTC.

The chain couples TRBV20-1 to TRBJ2-5, with 10 bases that match TRBD2. CDR3 length: 15 residues. Trimming at V came to 0 bases and at J to 2 bases, leaving 3 bases not matched to a gene. The germline V gene has CDR1 DFQATT and CDR2 SNEGSKA (reference sequence). The DNA for the CDR3 is TGCAGTGCTAGAGATCAGCGGGGGGGTCAAGAGACCCAGTACTTC. Protein sequence: CSARDQRGGQETQYF.

The chain recombines TRBV7-9 with TRBJ2-5, with TRBD1 identical over 9 bases. V gave up 3 bases and J gave up 13 bases; unmatched junction bases: 12. The CDR3 contains 14 residues. The V gene's germline CDR1 is SEHNR and CDR2 FQNEAQ (reference sequence). The CDR3 DNA reads TGTGCCAGCAGCTTTTCCGGGACAGGGATCGAGCGGTACTTC. Translated, it gives CASSFSGTGIERYF. Full variable domain (outside the CDR3, taken from reference TRBV7-9 and TRBJ2-5): DTGVSQNPRHKITKRGQNVTFRCDPISEHNRLYWYRQTLGQGPEFLTYFQNEAQLEKSRLLSDRFSAERPKGSFSTLEIQRTEQGDSAMYLCASSFSGTGIERYFGPGTRLLVL.

In its sample, this clonotype was seen a few times. V is TRBV4-1 and J is TRBJ2-3, with TRBD2 matching over 7 bases. Germline lookup yields CDR1 MGHRA and CDR2 YSYEKL. The CDR3 length is 14 residues. Trimming took 5 bases from V and 8 from J; bases not matched to a gene: 10. CDR3 in amino acids: CASSVIAGPGTQYF. CDR3 DNA: TGCGCCAGCAGCGTCATAGCGGGCCCCGGTACGCAGTATTTT.